Listed below are T cell receptor beta chains from one sample, sequenced in a study of T cells in Graves' hyperthyroidism and ophthalmopathy. TCRdb fed the multiplex PCR reads into MiXCR, producing one record per CDR3 protein. The data show fewer than 400,000 distinct CDR3 sequences, more than 13% seen once. Sequencing was carried out using blood. Receptor source: a man aged 50-59 years with Graves' ophthalmopathy. The CDR3 runs from the conserved cysteine through the conserved F or W. The D gene is left open where the match is weak. Expanded clones get a size class; other rows say once, few or many, or leave the size out.

d_call cdr3_length j_call clone_size v_call cdr3_nt cdr3_aa
TRBD2 16 TRBJ2-1 few TRBV5-8 TGTGCCAGCCGGGACATAAGGACTAGCGGCTACAATGAGCAGTTCTTC CASRDIRTSGYNEQFF
TRBD2 15 TRBJ2-7 many TRBV20-1 TGCAGTGCTAGAGATGGGGCGGGGGTGACCTACGAGCAGTACTTC CSARDGAGVTYEQYF
NA 17 TRBJ2-1 few TRBV11-3 TGTGCCAGCAGCTCCCTCATAGCCGCCGGCTCCTACAATGAGCAGTTCTTC CASSSLIAAGSYNEQFF
NA 13 TRBJ1-1 NA TRBV9 TGTGCCAGCAGCACCGGTGAAAGCACTGAAGCTTTCTTT CASSTGESTEAFF
NA 13 TRBJ2-3 many TRBV14 TGTGCCAGCAGCCAAGTATCGGCAGATACGCAGTATTTT CASSQVSADTQYF
NA 13 TRBJ1-4 NA TRBV12-3/TRBV12-4 TGTGCCAGCAGACCCCTAACTAATGAAAAACTGTTTTTT CASRPLTNEKLFF
TRBD1 15 TRBJ1-2 many TRBV12-3/TRBV12-4 TGTGCCAGCACGGGTACCAGGGGGCGGGAGAATGGCTACACCTTC CASTGTRGRENGYTF
NA 17 TRBJ2-3 NA TRBV24-1 TGTGCCACCAGTGACTCCCCCCAGCGGTCTAGCACAGATACGCAGTATTTT CATSDSPQRSSTDTQYF
NA 17 TRBJ1-4 many TRBV5-6 TGTGCCAGCAGCTTGAGGTCCTCAACGGTCCAACGAGAAAAACTGTTTTTT CASSLRSSTVQREKLFF
NA 13 TRBJ2-5 many TRBV14 TGTGCCAGCAGCCAAGGAGCACTTGAGACCCAGTACTTC CASSQGALETQYF
TRBD1 14 TRBJ2-1 NA TRBV6-1 TGTGCCAGCAACCCGACAGGGAGTTTGGATGAGCAGTTCTTC CASNPTGSLDEQFF
NA 17 TRBJ1-6 NA TRBV6-9 TGTGCCAGCAGTTACTTTTCTCCGGCAGATGGTAATTCACCCCTCCACTTT CASSYFSPADGNSPLHF
NA 15 TRBJ2-5 few TRBV5-1 TGCGCCAGCAGGGGTATCCTTACAAGACAAGAGACCCAGTACTTC CASRGILTRQETQYF
TRBD2 16 TRBJ2-1 NA TRBV4-2 TGTGCCAGCAGCCACACCCTAGCGGTAGACTACAATGAGCAGTTCTTC CASSHTLAVDYNEQFF
TRBD2 15 TRBJ2-5 many TRBV2 TGTGCCAGCAGTGACACTAGCGGGGGTCAAGAGACCCAGTACTTC CASSDTSGGQETQYF
NA 15 TRBJ1-4 many TRBV7-2 TGTGCCAGCAGCCCCCGTACAGGGCTTAATGAAAAACTGTTTTTT CASSPRTGLNEKLFF
TRBD2 19 TRBJ2-4 many TRBV30 TGTGCCTGGAGTGCCCTGGGACTAGCGGGGGAACTAGCCAAAAACATTCAGTACTTC CAWSALGLAGELAKNIQYF
NA 12 TRBJ1-1 few TRBV9 TGTGCCAGCAGCGTATCTAGAGGGGAGGCTTTCTTT CASSVSRGEAFF
NA 13 TRBJ1-2 few TRBV6-1 TGTGCCAGCAGTGAATGGGCAGGGGATGGCTACACCTTC CASSEWAGDGYTF
NA 13 TRBJ2-3 NA TRBV20-1 TGCAGTGCTAGAGATGTAGTCACAGATACGCAGTATTTT CSARDVVTDTQYF
NA 11 TRBJ2-7 many TRBV30 TGTGCCTGGAGTGTGAAGCACGAGCAGTACTTC CAWSVKHEQYF
TRBD2 15 TRBJ2-7 few TRBV7-2 TGTGCCAGCAGCTTCGCGTCGGGACTAGCGTACGAGCAGTACTTC CASSFASGLAYEQYF
TRBD1 12 TRBJ2-7 many TRBV10-3 TGTGCCATCAGGGACAGGACCCTCGAGCAGTACTTC CAIRDRTLEQYF
NA 15 TRBJ1-4 NA TRBV7-7 TGTGCTAGCAGCGGAAAGGACCGAACTTGTGAAAAACTGTTTTTT CASSGKDRTCEKLFF
NA 13 TRBJ2-2 many TRBV28 TGTGCCAGCAGTTACGACAACACCGGGGAGCTGTTTTTT CASSYDNTGELFF
NA 14 TRBJ2-7 few TRBV29-1 TGCAGCGTTGACGGCGGGGATCAGCTCTACGAGCAGTACTTC CSVDGGDQLYEQYF
TRBD1 16 TRBJ2-5 many TRBV10-3 TGTGCCATCAGTGATCCGGGGGACAGGGGCGGAGAGACCCAGTACTTC CAISDPGDRGGETQYF
NA 14 TRBJ2-7 NA TRBV12-3/TRBV12-4 TGTGCCAGCAGTTTAGATCGGGCCTACTACGAGCAGTACTTC CASSLDRAYYEQYF
TRBD2 19 TRBJ2-2 once TRBV6-1 TGTGCCAGCAGACCCGGGACTAGCGGGCCTACTATGGCCACCGGGGAGCTGTTTTTT CASRPGTSGPTMATGELFF
NA 14 TRBJ2-5 many TRBV20-1 TGCAGTGCTAGAGTGACAGCCAACCAAGAGACCCAGTACTTC CSARVTANQETQYF
TRBD2 13 TRBJ2-1 many TRBV6-1 TGTGCCAGCACGGGACTAGCGCTAAATGAGCAGTTCTTC CASTGLALNEQFF
NA 15 TRBJ2-3 few TRBV19 TGTGCCAGTAGTATAGTGCCTATTGGCACAGATACGCAGTATTTT CASSIVPIGTDTQYF
NA 14 TRBJ2-3 NA TRBV10-3 TGTGCCATCAGTGAGAGGGTCGCGGGAGATACGCAGTATTTT CAISERVAGDTQYF
TRBD1 16 TRBJ2-3 many TRBV10-2 TGCGCCAGCAGCGAGGGATGGACAGGGAGATCAGATACGCAGTATTTT CASSEGWTGRSDTQYF
NA 15 TRBJ1-6 many TRBV3-1 TGTGCCAGCAGCCTGACGGACAGCTTCAATTCACCCCTCCACTTT CASSLTDSFNSPLHF
NA 16 TRBJ2-7 NA TRBV6-1 TGTGCCAGCAGTTTCTCCCCCCCGGGCATGACCTACGAGCAGTACTTC CASSFSPPGMTYEQYF
NA 15 TRBJ1-1 NA TRBV6-1 TGTGCCAGCAGTGACCGACAGCTTAAGGACACTGAAGCTTTCTTT CASSDRQLKDTEAFF
NA 12 TRBJ2-7 NA TRBV2 TGTGCCAGCAGCCCGAGCCGGTACGAGCAGTACTTC CASSPSRYEQYF
NA 13 TRBJ2-2 NA TRBV6-1 TGTGCCACCTCACAGTGGGAGACCGGGGAGCTGTTTTTT CATSQWETGELFF
TRBD2 18 TRBJ2-1 few TRBV19 TGTGCCAGTAGTTCGTTGCTAGCGGGAGGTAGCTCCTACAATGAGCAGTTCTTC CASSSLLAGGSSYNEQFF
TRBD1 16 TRBJ1-2 many TRBV28 TGTGCCAGCAGTACAGACGGGACAGAGGATGCCTATGGCTACACCTTC CASSTDGTEDAYGYTF
TRBD2 15 TRBJ2-1 many TRBV29-1 TGCAGCGTTGACCAGGGACTAGCGGACTACAATGAGCAGTTCTTC CSVDQGLADYNEQFF
TRBD1 14 TRBJ2-3 few TRBV12-3/TRBV12-4 TGTGCCAGCAGACCAGGGGGCGTGACAGATACGCAGTATTTT CASRPGGVTDTQYF